These T cell receptor beta chains were read from a single sample in a study of blood T cell repertoires in COVID-19. Assay used: immunoSEQ multiplex PCR; TCRdb lists only in-frame clones, some missing. The sample has 250,000 to 350,000 clones; about nine tenths are singletons. The sequenced sample consisted of peripheral blood. The receptors were sampled from a man between 18 and 29 years old with active or convalescent COVID-19. Each CDR3 is given with its conserved first and last residue. Fields, in order: J gene, clone size, D gene, V gene, CDR3 DNA, CDR3 protein. The D gene is left open where the match is weak. Size tells how often a clone was seen (once, few, many) or the class of an expanded clone, and some rows leave it out.

>TRBJ2-1|.|TRBD2|TRBV4-1
TGCGCCAGCAGCCAAGATGGGGGACTAGCGCGAGGGAGGGGTTACAATGAGCAGTTCTTC
CASSQDGGLARGRGYNEQFF
>TRBJ2-2|.|TRBD1|TRBV5-6
TGTGCCAGCAGCTTTGACAGGGGCAGACCGAACACCGGGGAGCTGTTTTTT
CASSFDRGRPNTGELFF
>TRBJ2-5|few|.|TRBV18
TGTGCCAGCTCACCACTAGGCGGAGAGACCCAGTACTTC
CASSPLGGETQYF
>TRBJ1-5|.|.|TRBV2
TGTGCCAGCAGTGAAGGGGCAGGGCGGTACAGCAATCAGCCCCAGCATTTT
CASSEGAGRYSNQPQHF
>TRBJ1-1|few|.|TRBV24-1
TGTGCCACCAGTGATAATCACTCAGGGCCTGAAGCTTTCTTT
CATSDNHSGPEAFF
>TRBJ2-2|.|.|TRBV7-8
TGTGCCAGCAGCCGAGCTCGGTCTCAGAACACCGGGGAGCTGTTTTTT
CASSRARSQNTGELFF
>TRBJ2-7|.|.|TRBV19
TGTGCCAGTAGTATTGGGATGCTGGAGGGCTACGAGCAGTACTTC
CASSIGMLEGYEQYF
>TRBJ1-3|.|TRBD1|TRBV19
TGTGCCAGTACCCGAGGTGGGACAGGGAGGAACTCTGGAAACACCATATATTTT
CASTRGGTGRNSGNTIYF
>TRBJ2-1|once|TRBD2|TRBV24-1
TGTGCCACCCGCGGGACTAGCGGGGAAAATGAGCAGTTCTTC
CATRGTSGENEQFF
>TRBJ2-3|.|.|TRBV11-2
TGTGCCAGCAGCTTAGTGGGGGAGGTAGATACGCAGTATTTT
CASSLVGEVDTQYF
>TRBJ1-4|.|.|TRBV19
TGTGCCAGTAGTCCTCTTTCGGGGGGAGGTGAAAAACTGTTTTTT
CASSPLSGGGEKLFF
>TRBJ1-1|.|.|TRBV7-3
TGTGCCAGCAGCCCCCTAACCCACGCGAGGAACACTGAAGCTTTCTTT
CASSPLTHARNTEAFF
>TRBJ1-1|once|.|TRBV19
TGTGCCAGTAGTTTGGTTGACGGGTGGACTGAAGCTTTCTTT
CASSLVDGWTEAFF
>TRBJ2-7|.|TRBD1|TRBV6-5
TGTGCCAGCAGCTTCAGGGGGCTATACTACGAGCAGTACTTC
CASSFRGLYYEQYF
>TRBJ1-2|.|.|TRBV27
TGTGCCAGCAGCCCTTACGGTTTTAGGGACATGGTTATTAACTATGGCTACACCTTC
CASSPYGFRDMVINYGYTF
>TRBJ2-7|.|TRBD2|TRBV5-1
TGCGCCAGCAGCCCTAGCGGGGCCTACGAGCAGTACTTC
CASSPSGAYEQYF
>TRBJ2-5|.|TRBD1|TRBV15
TGTGCCACCTCAGACAGGGACGCTGTGACCCAGTACTTC
CATSDRDAVTQYF
>TRBJ2-7|.|.|TRBV10-3
TGTGCCACCAAGCCATCCTCCTACGAGCAGTACTTC
CATKPSSYEQYF
>TRBJ1-5|.|.|TRBV2
TGTGCCAGCAGTACTGAGTCGGGGGTAAATCAGCCCCAGCATTTT
CASSTESGVNQPQHF
>TRBJ1-1|.|.|TRBV4-3
TGCGCCAGCAGCTGGACAGAGAACACTGAAGCTTTCTTT
CASSWTENTEAFF
>TRBJ2-2|.|.|TRBV5-1
TGCGCCAGCAGCCCGATCGCTGAGGGCGGGGAGCTGTTTTTT
CASSPIAEGGELFF
>TRBJ2-1|.|TRBD2|TRBV24-1
TGTGCCACCAGTGATTTTTTGGCTAGCGGAATAAATGAGCAGTTCTTC
CATSDFLASGINEQFF
>TRBJ2-3|.|TRBD2|TRBV5-8
TGTGCCAGCAGCTTTCGAGCGGGGTCTAGCACAGATACGCAGTATTTT
CASSFRAGSSTDTQYF
>TRBJ2-2|.|TRBD2|TRBV2
TGTGCCAGCAGCAAAGGACTAGCGGGTGTCACCGGGGAGCTGTTTTTT
CASSKGLAGVTGELFF
>TRBJ2-7|.|TRBD2|TRBV11-2
TGTGCCAGCAGCTTCTATAAGGGACTAGCGGGGGGGAAATACGAGCAGTACTTC
CASSFYKGLAGGKYEQYF
>TRBJ2-1|.|TRBD2|TRBV27
TGTGCCAGCAGTGGGGCGGGGGAGGTGTACAATGAGCAGTTCTTC
CASSGAGEVYNEQFF
>TRBJ1-5|once|TRBD1|TRBV28
TGTGCCAGCACCCTAGAGGGGGCGGGCTTTCGGCCCCAGCATTTT
CASTLEGAGFRPQHF
>TRBJ1-3|.|.|TRBV5-1
TGCGCCAGCAGCATAGGGGTTTCCCTCTCTGGAAACACCATATATTTT
CASSIGVSLSGNTIYF
>TRBJ1-4|.|.|TRBV28
TGTGCCAGCAGTTTATACCCGGGGCCGGGGGCTAATGAAAAACTGTTTTTT
CASSLYPGPGANEKLFF
>TRBJ2-1|.|TRBD2|TRBV5-1
TGCGCCAGCAGCTTGATCCCGGGACTAGCGGGAGGGCCTAGTAATGAGCAGTTCTTC
CASSLIPGLAGGPSNEQFF
>TRBJ1-1|.|TRBD1|TRBV5-1
TGCGCCAGCAGCCCAGGGACAGGGGAACTTCCTGAAGCTTTCTTT
CASSPGTGELPEAFF
>TRBJ1-2|.|.|TRBV12-3/TRBV12-4
TGTGCCAGCAGTATGAAGGTCGGGGATGGCTACACCTTC
CASSMKVGDGYTF
>TRBJ2-7|.|.|TRBV11-3
TGTGCCAGCAGCTTAGGTACAGGGATAGGGTACGAGCAGTACTTC
CASSLGTGIGYEQYF
>TRBJ2-1|.|TRBD1|TRBV6-5
TGTGCCAGCAGACCTGACAGGGGGCCCTACAATGAGCAGTTCTTC
CASRPDRGPYNEQFF
>TRBJ2-1|.|TRBD2|TRBV5-1
TGCGCCAGCAAGCAAGCGGGGGGACGGCCCGCTGTTGAGCAGTTCTTC
CASKQAGGRPAVEQFF
>TRBJ1-1|.|TRBD1|TRBV5-1
TGCGCCAGCAGCTTGACAGGGGGCACTGAAGCTTTCTTT
CASSLTGGTEAFF
>TRBJ1-1|.|TRBD1|TRBV29-1
TGCAGCGTTATACAGGGGACTTCGAACACTGAAGCTTTCTTT
CSVIQGTSNTEAFF
>TRBJ1-1|.|TRBD1|TRBV5-1
TGCGCCAGCCGGACAGGTCAAAGGAACACTGAAGCTTTCTTT
CASRTGQRNTEAFF
>TRBJ1-1|.|.|TRBV27
TGTGCCAGCAGTTGGGGCAAGAACACTGAAGCTTTCTTT
CASSWGKNTEAFF
>TRBJ2-3|.|.|TRBV5-6
TGTGCCAGCAGCTTTTTTCAGGGGTATGCTGTTACGCAGTATTTT
CASSFFQGYAVTQYF
>TRBJ1-1|.|.|TRBV5-1
TGCGCCAGCAGCTTGACAGGGTGGAACACTGAAGCTTTCTTT
CASSLTGWNTEAFF
>TRBJ1-6|.|.|TRBV28
TGTGCCAGCAGTTTAAGCAGGCAGAATTCACCCCTCCACTTT
CASSLSRQNSPLHF
>TRBJ2-3|.|.|TRBV28
TGTGCCAGCAGTTTGTCGGGGGACGGTTCGGATACGCAGTATTTT
CASSLSGDGSDTQYF
>TRBJ2-5|.|.|TRBV19
TGTGCCAGTAGTATAGATTCGACTAGAGATACCCAGTACTTC
CASSIDSTRDTQYF
>TRBJ2-5|.|TRBD1|TRBV25-1
TGTGCCAGCACCCAAGGAGGGACAGGGGTTGAAGAGACCCAGTACTTC
CASTQGGTGVEETQYF
>TRBJ1-5|.|TRBD1|TRBV5-1
TGCGCCAGCAGCTTGGGGGACAGGGGAGGGATCAGCAATCAGCCCCAGCATTTT
CASSLGDRGGISNQPQHF
>TRBJ1-1|few|.|TRBV5-1
TGCGCCAGCAGCTTGGGACAGGCATTCATGAACACTGAAGCTTTCTTT
CASSLGQAFMNTEAFF
>TRBJ2-1|once|.|TRBV16
TGTGCCAGCAGCCAGATGGGAGCCATTTCCTACAATGAGCAGTTCTTC
CASSQMGAISYNEQFF
>TRBJ1-5|once|.|TRBV4-1
TGCGCCAGCAGCCAACTCGACAGAAGCAATCAGCCCCAGCATTTT
CASSQLDRSNQPQHF
>TRBJ2-5|.|.|TRBV5-1
TGCGCCAGCAGCTTGGATTGGATACACAGGAGCGCGTCGGAGACCCAGTACTTC
CASSLDWIHRSASETQYF
>TRBJ2-2|once|TRBD2|TRBV9
TGTGCCAGCAGCACGTGGGAGGGGAACACCGGGGAGCTGTTTTTT
CASSTWEGNTGELFF
>TRBJ2-1|.|TRBD1|TRBV11-2
TGTGCCAGCAGCCACAGGGGTCCCTACAATGAGCAGTTCTTC
CASSHRGPYNEQFF
>TRBJ2-7|.|.|TRBV12-1
TGTGCCAGCAGCCCTCATGCGGGACTAGCGGTAGGATCCTACGAGCAGTACTTC
CASSPHAGLAVGSYEQYF
>TRBJ1-6|.|TRBD1|TRBV7-6
TGTGCCAGCAGCTCCGGGACAGGGGTGGCTTCACCCCTCCACTTT
CASSSGTGVASPLHF
>TRBJ1-1|.|.|TRBV5-6
TGTGCCAGCAGAAGAGGACAGAACACTGAAGCTTTCTTT
CASRRGQNTEAFF
>TRBJ1-4|.|.|TRBV28
TGTGCCAGCAGTTTAGGGGGGGAAAAACTGTTTTTT
CASSLGGEKLFF